This T cell receptor (beta chain) is from a study of blood T cell repertoires in COVID-19. The germline V and J ends were trimmed by 5 bases and 0 bases, with 11 bases remaining between them. Germline loops: CDR1 SEHNR, CDR2 FQNEAQ (reference sequence). There are 14 residues in the CDR3. Participants came from around 25 US areas, aged about 18 to 95 years. Measured with immunoSEQ multiplex PCR; TCRdb has only the in-frame clones, and not every one. The sample includes a few hundred thousand clones, around 86% of them seen just once. The clonotype originates from a man aged 25-45 years in a cohort exposed to, infected with or recovered from COVID-19 (not recorded which). The specimen sequenced was PBMCs or T cells enriched from blood (not recorded which). This chain links TRBV7-9 with TRBJ2-7, with D unresolved. CDR3 protein: CASSPSVSSYEQYF. CDR3 sequence (DNA): TGTGCCAGCAGCCCGTCAGTCTCCTCCTACGAGCAGTACTTC.